Sequencing of this T cell receptor beta chain was carried out in a study of T-cell memory formation after mild COVID-19 (dated by TCRdb to 2020 to 2023). About the full investigation: Most TCR sequence clusters were specific to one of the two donors. The cohort was made up of two young adult volunteers, one female and one male, who were previously healthy. T-cell clones expanding and contracting after mild COVID-19 in a couple of donors were tracked by longitudinal TCRalpha and TCRbeta repertoire sequencing. The paper as a whole reports these results and caveats: Clones that contracted from day 15 to 85 showed balanced CD4/CD8 phenotypes, whereas a second wave of clones that expanded from day 15 to 37 leaned towards CD4+. SARS-CoV-2 specificity was not confirmed for the second-wave clones peaking on day 37. Only a couple of mild cases were covered by the study, and larger cohorts that include severe cases with pre-infection samples were considered necessary. Contracting CD4+ clones turned up mainly in the CM and EM memory subsets, whereas EMRA was where CD8+ clones were enriched. Some responding clones were found in pre-infection memory, which suggests that pre-existing cross-reactive memory T cells took part in the SARS-CoV-2 response.

Ficoll-Paque density gradient centrifugation was used to isolate PBMCs. This clonotype was detected only a few times. Its antigen is unknown. No much larger clone is present one base from it, and per-base qualities are unavailable. From V the trimming removes 5 bases and from J it removes 0 bases, while the gene matches leave 6 bases of the junction unaccounted for. From its cysteine to its phenylalanine, the CDR3 spans 14 amino acids. CDR3 DNA only is kept here, 42 bases in frame from base 1. CDR1 and CDR2, looked up from the germline V gene, are SQVTM and ANQGSEA. TCRdb records Illumina NovaSeq 6000 as the sequencer. Using 5'RACE with constant-segment primers, TCRalpha and TCRbeta cDNA libraries were constructed, with sample barcodes and unique molecular identifiers added in the process. Trizol reagent was used to extract RNA from every sample. Amplification of the libraries took two PCR steps, and the second step added a second sample barcode plus Illumina TruSeq adapters. Sequencing of libraries was performed on an Illumina NovaSeq with 2 x 150 bp paired-end reads. As for how the authors treated the data: The reads were demultiplexed and collapsed into UMI-guided consensus sequences using migec v1.2.7. Using mixcr v2.1.11, UMI consensuses were aligned to TRA and TRB V and J templates and then assembled into clonotypes. Expanded or contracted clonotypes were those called significant by both edgeR and NoisET, with noise models trained on biological replicates. For edgeR calls, a false discovery rate-adjusted p below 0.01 and a log2 fold-change threshold of 1 were applied. PCA with hierarchical clustering of max-normalized trajectories of the 1000 most abundant clonotypes was used as exploratory dynamics analysis. Each responding clone was given a CD4 or CD8 phenotype based on the CD4+ and CD8+ repertoires, which had been sequenced separately. TCRdb reprocessed the public reads (quality trimming at Q25 with fastp, clone calling with MiXCR) and kept in-frame beta chains. Rows merge per CDR3 protein into single entries with the most common DNA and genes. The V and J calls come from TCRdb's annotation, not from the publication. Across this sample there are 85,000 to 130,000 distinct CDR3 sequences, with 15% to 20% seen only once. The ten largest clonotypes hold more than 25% of the sample.

The chain is made from TRBV29-1 and TRBJ2-7; TRBD1 agrees with 8 junctional bases. The source is an adult woman who had mild COVID-19 (a few samples of this study predate the infection). The sample titles of this study are shuffled in the database, so cell type and time point are left out; the donor was told from shared clones. Source material: PBMCs or a T cell subset sorted from them (not recorded which). The nucleotide sequence is TGCAGCGTTTCGGGACAGGAGACCTCCTACGAGCAGTACTTC. Translated, this gives CSVSGQETSYEQYF.